This T cell receptor beta chain came from a study of monozygotic twins with inflammatory bowel disease. General observations from the study: Inverse Simpson values showed less TCRbeta diversity in IBD patients than in their healthy co-twins.

The CDR3 runs to 16 residues. CDR1 SGHRS and CDR2 YFSETQ come from the germline V gene. Making each TCR library took approximately 3.5 ug of total RNA. There were eight separate reactions per sample in which cDNA was made. One entry per CDR3 protein, without DNA, is what TCRdb gives after re-calling the 5' RACE reads. This sample carries around 400,000 distinct CDR3 sequences, with under 3% going to the ten biggest clones. With regard to this clonotype: The antigen is undetermined.

Sample: blood. This TCR was sampled from a human donor with ulcerative colitis or Crohn's disease, or a healthy co-twin of an affected twin (not recorded which). The V call is TRBV5-1, the J call TRBJ2-1. The CDR3 protein is CASSLEETTLYNEQFF.